This entry features one T cell receptor (beta chain) sequence. The antigen remains undetermined. Germline loops: CDR1 LGHNA, CDR2 YNFKEQ. Trimming shortened V by 0 bases and J by 8 bases, and 11 bases separated the two germline ends. The CDR3 loop spans 14 amino acids. This sample is drawn from a study of cytomegalovirus exposure and HLA in healthy donors. Study-wide findings and caveats: Accurate HLA-A and HLA-B prediction from TCR beta sequences was reported for most subjects.

The PCR was carried out with 60 Vbeta primers and 13 Jbeta primers. TCRdb's copy holds only in-frame clones and misses some; the assay was immunoSEQ multiplex PCR. Of some 150,000 clones listed, over 60% are singletons. This sequence joins TRBV4-2 and TRBJ2-1; possible D gene TRBD1, 5 bases. The source is a woman aged 30 to 39 in good health and CMV-seronegative. The sequenced sample was PBMCs. The CDR3, as DNA: TGTGCCAGCAGCCAAGACGCAGGGTCGTATGAGCAGTTCTTC. It translates to CASSQDAGSYEQFF.